This is a list of T cell receptor beta chains from one sample in a study of T-cell memory formation after mild COVID-19. TCRdb reanalysed the 5' RACE reads using MiXCR and keeps one entry per CDR3 protein. The top ten clones hold over 20% of a sample with approximately 350,000 distinct CDR3 sequences, over 10% of them seen once. Specimen: PBMCs or a T cell subset sorted from them (not recorded which). The receptor source for this set is a man in his late teens or twenties who had mild COVID-19 (a few samples of this study predate the infection). Cell type and time point are not known. The CDR3 runs from the conserved cysteine through the conserved F or W. Each record gives: J gene, V gene, clone size, D gene, CDR3 DNA, CDR3 protein. D genes are given only for firm matches. Some rows mark clone size as missing; the rest say once, few, many or name a class of expanded clone.

j_gene: TRBJ2-5; v_gene: TRBV4-1; abundance: NA; d_gene: NA; CDR3nt: TGCGCCAGCAGCGGTGACCAACAAGAGACCCAGTACTTC; CDR3aa: CASSGDQQETQYF
j_gene: TRBJ2-2; v_gene: TRBV24-1; abundance: few; d_gene: NA; CDR3nt: TGTGCCACCAGTCAGGTCCGGGGCGCGAACACCGGGGAGCTGTTTTTT; CDR3aa: CATSQVRGANTGELFF
j_gene: TRBJ1-2; v_gene: TRBV2; abundance: NA; d_gene: NA; CDR3nt: TGTGCCACCTTTGAAGGGGGAGACTATGGCTACACCTTC; CDR3aa: CATFEGGDYGYTF
j_gene: TRBJ2-2; v_gene: TRBV6-2/TRBV6-3; abundance: NA; d_gene: TRBD1; CDR3nt: TGTGCCAGCCCTAAGGCCACCGGGACAGTGAGCACCGGGGAGCTGTTTTTT; CDR3aa: CASPKATGTVSTGELFF
j_gene: TRBJ2-1; v_gene: TRBV2; abundance: NA; d_gene: NA; CDR3nt: TGTGCCAGCAGTGGTTGGACCCCGGGGGTTGAGCAGTTCTTC; CDR3aa: CASSGWTPGVEQFF
j_gene: TRBJ2-1; v_gene: TRBV4-3; abundance: few; d_gene: TRBD2; CDR3nt: TGCGCCAGCAGCGGCGGGACTAGCTCCTACAATGAGCAGTTCTTC; CDR3aa: CASSGGTSSYNEQFF
j_gene: TRBJ2-7; v_gene: TRBV7-2; abundance: NA; d_gene: TRBD1; CDR3nt: TGTGCCAGCAGCTTCCCGGGACAGGGCTACGAGCAGTACTTC; CDR3aa: CASSFPGQGYEQYF
j_gene: TRBJ2-5; v_gene: TRBV18; abundance: many; d_gene: NA; CDR3nt: TGTGCCAGCTCGGTCTGGGAGACCCAGTACTTC; CDR3aa: CASSVWETQYF
j_gene: TRBJ2-3; v_gene: TRBV6-5; abundance: few; d_gene: NA; CDR3nt: TGTGCCAGCAGTTACTCGAATTACGCGGCCCGCACAGATACGCAGTATTTT; CDR3aa: CASSYSNYAARTDTQYF
j_gene: TRBJ1-2; v_gene: TRBV12-3/TRBV12-4; abundance: few; d_gene: TRBD1; CDR3nt: TGTGCCAGCAGTATTCTACCTGGACAGGATTATGGCTACACCTTC; CDR3aa: CASSILPGQDYGYTF
j_gene: TRBJ2-2; v_gene: TRBV5-6; abundance: few; d_gene: NA; CDR3nt: TGTGCCAGCAGCTTGGAGGGCAGGGGGGACACCGGGGAGCTGTTTTTT; CDR3aa: CASSLEGRGDTGELFF
j_gene: TRBJ2-3; v_gene: TRBV5-1; abundance: NA; d_gene: TRBD1; CDR3nt: TGCGCCAGCAGCCTGGGGACAGGGGGTAGCACAGATACGCAGTATTTT; CDR3aa: CASSLGTGGSTDTQYF
j_gene: TRBJ2-2; v_gene: TRBV7-2; abundance: many; d_gene: NA; CDR3nt: TGTGCCAGCAGCTTAGTCGGGTGGAACACCGGGGAGCTGTTTTTT; CDR3aa: CASSLVGWNTGELFF
j_gene: TRBJ1-5; v_gene: TRBV30; abundance: once; d_gene: NA; CDR3nt: TGTGCCTGGAGTGCATCATTTGGCCAGCCCCAGCATTTT; CDR3aa: CAWSASFGQPQHF
j_gene: TRBJ2-7; v_gene: TRBV30; abundance: NA; d_gene: TRBD2; CDR3nt: TGTGCCTGGAGTAGTGGCAGCGGGACCTACTACGAGCAGTACTTC; CDR3aa: CAWSSGSGTYYEQYF
j_gene: TRBJ1-2; v_gene: TRBV6-1; abundance: few; d_gene: NA; CDR3nt: TGTGCCAGCAAACTGGCCTATGGCTACACCTTC; CDR3aa: CASKLAYGYTF